This T cell receptor beta chain was documented in a study of blood T cell repertoires in COVID-19. Whole-study context: Both acute and convalescent COVID-19 samples were obtained from the United States, Italy and Spain.

Original processing notes: Amplification from reference gene primers served as the basis for estimated nucleated cell counts. Sequencing was performed with immunoSEQ multiplex PCR; in TCRdb, only in-frame clones are kept and a portion is missing. For V, J and clone size, that table is used; D and trimming come from the DNA. In the table there are about 270,000 clones, about 85% of which are singletons. CDR1 and CDR2 (germline): SNHLY, FYNNEI. The CDR3 is made up of 16 amino acids. V shed 6 bases and J 7 bases; nucleotides not matched to a gene: 8. The source of this sequence is a human donor in a cohort sampled during active COVID-19. The genes are TRBV2 and TRBJ2-1, with 14 positions matching TRBD2. Material: peripheral blood. The CDR3 spells CASSQMTSGRANEQFF. CDR3 DNA: TGTGCCAGCAGCCAGATGACTAGCGGGAGGGCAAATGAGCAGTTCTTC.